This T cell receptor beta chain was sequenced for a study of control samples from healthy donors and cancer patients. Repertoires were generated with immunoSEQ multiplex PCR, while TCRdb's copy carries only in-frame clones and drops some. The table shows approximately 100,000 clones, with about 91% occurring only once. The CDR3 consists of 13 residues. V was clipped by 8 bases and J by 4 bases; unmatched bases: 6. Germline V gene sequence: CDR1 MNHEY, CDR2 SMNVEV (reference sequence). This sequence joins TRBV27 and TRBJ2-3; 7 nucleotides match TRBD1. The sample consisted of blood. The clonotype was recovered from a man aged 25-45 years in good health. CDR3 protein: CASGPQGADTQYF. CDR3 coding DNA: TGTGCCAGCGGCCCGCAGGGGGCAGATACGCAGTATTTT.